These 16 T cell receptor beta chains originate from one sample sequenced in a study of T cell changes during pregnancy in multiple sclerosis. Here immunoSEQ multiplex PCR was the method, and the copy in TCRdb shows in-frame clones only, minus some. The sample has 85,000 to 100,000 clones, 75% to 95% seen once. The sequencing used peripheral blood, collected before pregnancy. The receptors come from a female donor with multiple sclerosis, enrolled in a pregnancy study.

CDR3 coding DNA: TGTGCCAGCAGCCCGGGGACTAGCTCATCCGGGGAGCTGTTTTTT. This gives the protein CASSPGTSSSGELFF. V is TRBV7-3 and J is TRBJ2-2; TRBD2 matches at 9 bases. The length of the CDR3 is 15 residues. J gave up 6 bases and V 5 bases, and 7 bases lay outside the gene matches. From germline, CDR1 is SGHTA and CDR2 FQGTGA.

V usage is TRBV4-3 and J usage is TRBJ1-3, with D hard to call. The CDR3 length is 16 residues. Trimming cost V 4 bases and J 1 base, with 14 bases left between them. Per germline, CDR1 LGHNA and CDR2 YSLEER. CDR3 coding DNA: TGCGCCAGCAGCCGAGGACTGGGAGATTCTGGAAACACCATATATTTT. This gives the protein CASSRGLGDSGNTIYF.

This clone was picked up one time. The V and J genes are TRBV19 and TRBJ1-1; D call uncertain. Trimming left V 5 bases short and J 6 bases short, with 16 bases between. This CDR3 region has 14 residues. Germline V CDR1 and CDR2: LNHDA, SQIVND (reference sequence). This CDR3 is CASSDTLNSPEAFF. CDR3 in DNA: TGTGCCAGTAGTGATACGCTAAATTCTCCTGAAGCTTTCTTT. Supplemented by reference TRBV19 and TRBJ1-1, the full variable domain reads DGGITQSPKYLFRKEGQNVTLSCEQNLNHDAMYWYRQDPGQGLRLIYYSQIVNDFQKGDIAEGYSVSREKKESFPLTVTSAQKNPTAFYLCASSDTLNSPEAFFGQGTRLTVV.

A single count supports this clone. The CDR3 DNA follows: TGTGCCAGCAGCAAATGTATTCAGGTTGATACGCAGTATTTT. It specifies CASSKCIQVDTQYF. The V call is TRBV21-1, the J call TRBJ2-3; TRBD1, as called in the table, went unchecked against the DNA. TRBV21-1 is an annotated pseudogene. This CDR3 contains 14 residues.

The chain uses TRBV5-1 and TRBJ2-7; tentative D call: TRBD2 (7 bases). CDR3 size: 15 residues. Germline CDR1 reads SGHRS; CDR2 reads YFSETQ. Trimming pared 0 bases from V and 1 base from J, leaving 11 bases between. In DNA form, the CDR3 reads TGCGCCAGCAGCTTGGGGGGGGGCCAATCCTACGAGCAGTACTTC. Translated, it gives CASSLGGGQSYEQYF.

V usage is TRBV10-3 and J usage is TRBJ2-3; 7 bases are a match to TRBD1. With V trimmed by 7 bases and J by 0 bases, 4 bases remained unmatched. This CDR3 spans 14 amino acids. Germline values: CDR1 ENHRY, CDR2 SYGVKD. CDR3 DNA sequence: TGTGCCATCAATCCGACAGGGAGCACAGATACGCAGTATTTT. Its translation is CAINPTGSTDTQYF.

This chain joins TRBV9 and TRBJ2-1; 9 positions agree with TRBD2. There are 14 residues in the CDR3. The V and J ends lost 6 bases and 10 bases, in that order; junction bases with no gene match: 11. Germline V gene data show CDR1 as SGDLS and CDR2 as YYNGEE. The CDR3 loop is CASTGLALYPEQFF. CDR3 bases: TGTGCCAGCACGGGACTAGCTCTTTATCCGGAGCAGTTCTTC.

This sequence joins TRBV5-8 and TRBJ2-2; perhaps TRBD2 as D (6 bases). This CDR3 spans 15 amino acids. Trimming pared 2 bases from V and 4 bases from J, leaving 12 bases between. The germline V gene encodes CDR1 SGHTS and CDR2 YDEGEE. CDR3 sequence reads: CASSLGGSGTGELFF. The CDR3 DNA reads TGTGCCAGCAGCTTAGGAGGGTCAGGCACCGGGGAGCTGTTTTTT.

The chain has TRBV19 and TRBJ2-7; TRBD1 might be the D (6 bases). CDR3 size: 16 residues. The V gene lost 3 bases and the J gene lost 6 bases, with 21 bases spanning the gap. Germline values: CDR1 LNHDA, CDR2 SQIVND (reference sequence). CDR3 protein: CASSIIPGHRGAEQYF. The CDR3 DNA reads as TGTGCCAGTAGTATTATACCGGGACATCGAGGGGCCGAGCAGTACTTC.

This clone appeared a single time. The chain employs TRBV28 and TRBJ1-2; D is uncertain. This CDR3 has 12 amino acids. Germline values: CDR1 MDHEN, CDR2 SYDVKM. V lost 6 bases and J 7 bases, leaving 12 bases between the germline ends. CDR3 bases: TGTGCCAGCAGATTAGCTCCGGGTGGCTACACCTTC. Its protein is CASRLAPGGYTF.

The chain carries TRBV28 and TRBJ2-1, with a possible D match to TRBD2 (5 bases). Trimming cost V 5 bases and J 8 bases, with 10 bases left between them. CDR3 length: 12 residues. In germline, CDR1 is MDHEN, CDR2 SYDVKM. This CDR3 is CASSLGEDEQFF. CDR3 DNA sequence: TGTGCCAGCAGTCTCGGGGAAGATGAGCAGTTCTTC. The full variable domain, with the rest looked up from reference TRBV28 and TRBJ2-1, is DVKVTQSSRYLVKRTGEKVFLECVQDMDHENMFWYRQDPGLGLRLIYFSYDVKMKEKGDIPEGYSVSREKKERFSLILESASTNQTSMYLCASSLGEDEQFFGPGTRLTVL.

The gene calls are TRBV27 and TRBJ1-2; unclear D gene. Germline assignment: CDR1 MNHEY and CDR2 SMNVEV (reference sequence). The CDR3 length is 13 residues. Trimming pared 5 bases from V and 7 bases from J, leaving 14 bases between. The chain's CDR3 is CASSTSDKFGYTF. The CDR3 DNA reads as TGTGCCAGCAGTACGTCTGACAAGTTTGGCTACACCTTC.

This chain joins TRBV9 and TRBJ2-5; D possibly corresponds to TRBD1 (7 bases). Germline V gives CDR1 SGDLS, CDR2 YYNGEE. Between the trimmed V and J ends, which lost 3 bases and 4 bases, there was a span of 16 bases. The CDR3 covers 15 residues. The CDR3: CASSGGGGGRETQYF. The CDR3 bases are TGTGCCAGCAGCGGAGGCGGAGGGGGCAGAGAGACCCAGTACTTC. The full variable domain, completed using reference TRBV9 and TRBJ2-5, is DSGVTQTPKHLITATGQRVTLRCSPRSGDLSVYWYQQSLDQGLQFLIQYYNGEERAKGNILERFSAQQFPDLHSELNLSSLELGDSALYFCASSGGGGGRETQYFGPGTRLLVL.

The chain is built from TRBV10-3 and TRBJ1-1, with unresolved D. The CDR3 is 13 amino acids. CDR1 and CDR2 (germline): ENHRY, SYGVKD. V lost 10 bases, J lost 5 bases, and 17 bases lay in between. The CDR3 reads CATSRGVGTEAFF. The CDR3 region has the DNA TGTGCCACTAGCCGGGGAGTTGGTACTGAAGCTTTCTTT.

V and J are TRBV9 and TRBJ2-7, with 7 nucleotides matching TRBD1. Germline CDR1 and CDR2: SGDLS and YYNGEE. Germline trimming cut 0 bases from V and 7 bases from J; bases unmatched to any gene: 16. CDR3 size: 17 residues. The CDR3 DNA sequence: TGTGCCAGCAGCGTAGAAATACTTACGGGCCCAGGGGGAGAGCAGTACTTC. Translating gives CASSVEILTGPGGEQYF.

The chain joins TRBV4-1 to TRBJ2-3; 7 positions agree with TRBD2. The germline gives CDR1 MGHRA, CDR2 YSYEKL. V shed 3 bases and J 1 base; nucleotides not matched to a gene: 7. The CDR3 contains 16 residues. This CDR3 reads CASSQGTNRGTDTQYF. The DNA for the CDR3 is TGCGCCAGCAGCCAGGGGACTAACAGAGGCACAGATACGCAGTATTTT.